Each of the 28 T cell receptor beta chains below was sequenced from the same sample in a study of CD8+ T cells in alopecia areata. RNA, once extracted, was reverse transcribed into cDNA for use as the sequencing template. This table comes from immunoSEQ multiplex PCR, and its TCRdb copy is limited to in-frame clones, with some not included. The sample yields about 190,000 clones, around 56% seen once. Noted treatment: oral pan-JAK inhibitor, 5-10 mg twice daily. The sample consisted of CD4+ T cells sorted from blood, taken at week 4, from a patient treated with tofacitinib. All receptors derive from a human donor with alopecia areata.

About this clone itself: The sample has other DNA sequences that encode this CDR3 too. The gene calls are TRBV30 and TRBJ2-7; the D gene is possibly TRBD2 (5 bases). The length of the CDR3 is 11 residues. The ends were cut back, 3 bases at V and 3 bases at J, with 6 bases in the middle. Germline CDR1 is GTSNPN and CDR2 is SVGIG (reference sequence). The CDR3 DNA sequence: TGTGCCTGGAGGGGGAGCTACGAGCAGTACTTC. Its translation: CAWRGSYEQYF.

The CDR3 loop is CASSYLNEQFF. In nucleotides, the CDR3 is TGTGCCAGCAGTTATCTCAATGAGCAGTTCTTC. This rearrangement joins TRBV6-6 to TRBJ2-1; D gene uncertain. The CDR3 is 11 residues long. The germline CDR1 and CDR2 sequences are MNHNY and SVGAGI (reference sequence). Deletions cut 3 bases from V and 6 bases from J, with 3 bases between.

The CDR3 region is CASAGVQGGAEAFF. The CDR3, as DNA: TGTGCCAGCGCAGGTGTGCAGGGCGGCGCTGAAGCTTTCTTT. J is TRBJ1-1 and V is TRBV7-9; D may be TRBD1 (5 bases). The germline V gene encodes CDR1 SEHNR and CDR2 FQNEAQ (reference sequence). The CDR3 covers 14 residues. The V end was cut by 8 bases, the J end by 6 bases, with 19 bases between.

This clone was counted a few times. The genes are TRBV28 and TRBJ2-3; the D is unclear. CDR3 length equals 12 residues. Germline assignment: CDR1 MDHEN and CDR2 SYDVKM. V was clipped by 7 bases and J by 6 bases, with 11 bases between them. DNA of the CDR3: TGTGCCAGCACTTCCCGAGCGGATACGCAGTATTTT. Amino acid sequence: CASTSRADTQYF.

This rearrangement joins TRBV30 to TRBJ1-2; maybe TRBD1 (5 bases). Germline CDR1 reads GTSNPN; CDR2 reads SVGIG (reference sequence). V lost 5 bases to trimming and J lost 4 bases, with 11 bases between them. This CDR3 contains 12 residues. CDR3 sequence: CAWVRGFYGYTF. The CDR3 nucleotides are TGTGCCTGGGTCCGGGGCTTCTATGGCTACACCTTC.

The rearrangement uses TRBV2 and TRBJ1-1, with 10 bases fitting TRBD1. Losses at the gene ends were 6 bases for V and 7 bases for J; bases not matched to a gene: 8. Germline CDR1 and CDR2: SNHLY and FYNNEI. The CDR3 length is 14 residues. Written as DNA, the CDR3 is TGTGCCAGCAGGCCCGACAGGGGGCGCGATGAAGCTTTCTTT. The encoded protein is CASRPDRGRDEAFF.

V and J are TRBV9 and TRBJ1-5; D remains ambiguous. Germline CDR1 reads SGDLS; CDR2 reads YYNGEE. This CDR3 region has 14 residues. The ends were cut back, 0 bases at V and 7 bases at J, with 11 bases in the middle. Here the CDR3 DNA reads TGTGCCAGCAGCGTAGATTCTGTGGGACAGCCCCAGCATTTT. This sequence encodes CASSVDSVGQPQHF.

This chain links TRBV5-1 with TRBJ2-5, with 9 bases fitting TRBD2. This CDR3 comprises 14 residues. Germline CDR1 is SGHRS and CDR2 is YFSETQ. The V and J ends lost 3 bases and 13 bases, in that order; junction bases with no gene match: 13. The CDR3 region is CASSSTSGIQEWYF. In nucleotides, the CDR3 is TGCGCCAGCAGCTCGACTAGCGGCATCCAAGAGTGGTACTTC.

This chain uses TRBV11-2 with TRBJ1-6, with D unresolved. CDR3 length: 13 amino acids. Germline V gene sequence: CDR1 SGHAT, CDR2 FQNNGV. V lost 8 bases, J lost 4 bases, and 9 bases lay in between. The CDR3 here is CASRGNYNSPLHF. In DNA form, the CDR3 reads TGTGCCAGCCGCGGGAATTATAATTCACCCCTCCACTTT.

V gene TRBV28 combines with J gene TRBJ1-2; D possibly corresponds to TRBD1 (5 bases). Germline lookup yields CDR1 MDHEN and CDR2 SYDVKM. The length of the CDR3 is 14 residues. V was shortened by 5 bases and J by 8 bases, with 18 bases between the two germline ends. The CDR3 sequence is CASSPGTVRRGYTF. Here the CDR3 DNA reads TGTGCCAGCAGTCCCGGGACGGTTCGACGGGGCTACACCTTC.

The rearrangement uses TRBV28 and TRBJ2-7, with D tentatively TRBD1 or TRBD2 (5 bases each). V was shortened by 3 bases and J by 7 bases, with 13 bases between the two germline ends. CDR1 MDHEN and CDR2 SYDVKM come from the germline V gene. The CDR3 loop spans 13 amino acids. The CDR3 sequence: CASSLGRVDEQYF. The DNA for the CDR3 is TGTGCCAGCAGTTTGGGGCGGGTGGATGAGCAGTACTTC. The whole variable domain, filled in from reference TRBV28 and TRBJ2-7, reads DVKVTQSSRYLVKRTGEKVFLECVQDMDHENMFWYRQDPGLGLRLIYFSYDVKMKEKGDIPEGYSVSREKKERFSLILESASTNQTSMYLCASSLGRVDEQYFGPGTRLTVT.

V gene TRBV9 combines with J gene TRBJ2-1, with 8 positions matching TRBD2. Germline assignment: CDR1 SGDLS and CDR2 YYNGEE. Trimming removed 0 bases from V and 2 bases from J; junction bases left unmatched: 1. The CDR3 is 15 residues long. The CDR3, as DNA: TGTGCCAGCAGCGTAGATAGCGGGGCCTACAATGAGCAGTTCTTC. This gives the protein CASSVDSGAYNEQFF.

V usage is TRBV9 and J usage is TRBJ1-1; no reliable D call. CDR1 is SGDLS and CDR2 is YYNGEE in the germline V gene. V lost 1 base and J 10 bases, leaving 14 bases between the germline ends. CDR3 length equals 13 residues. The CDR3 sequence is CASSVQGGTPAFF. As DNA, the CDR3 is TGTGCCAGCAGCGTACAAGGAGGCACACCAGCTTTCTTT.

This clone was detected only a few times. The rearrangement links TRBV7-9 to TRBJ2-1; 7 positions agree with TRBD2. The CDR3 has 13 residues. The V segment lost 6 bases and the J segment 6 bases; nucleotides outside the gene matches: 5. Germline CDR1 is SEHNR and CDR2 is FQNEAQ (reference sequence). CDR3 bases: TGTGCCAGCAGTTGGACTAGTCGCAATGAGCAGTTCTTC. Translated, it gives CASSWTSRNEQFF.

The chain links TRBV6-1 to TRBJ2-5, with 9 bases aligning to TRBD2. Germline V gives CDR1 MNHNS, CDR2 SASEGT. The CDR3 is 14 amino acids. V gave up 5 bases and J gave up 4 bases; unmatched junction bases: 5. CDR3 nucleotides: TGTGCCAGCAGTCGGCAACTAGCGGGAGAGACCCAGTACTTC. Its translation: CASSRQLAGETQYF.

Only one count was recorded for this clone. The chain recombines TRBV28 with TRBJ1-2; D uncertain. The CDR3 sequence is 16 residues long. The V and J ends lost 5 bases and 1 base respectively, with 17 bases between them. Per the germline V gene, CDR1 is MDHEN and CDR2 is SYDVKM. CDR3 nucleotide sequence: TGTGCCAGCAGTCCCCCAGGCGACCTTATTAACTATGGCTACACCTTC. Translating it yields CASSPPGDLINYGYTF.

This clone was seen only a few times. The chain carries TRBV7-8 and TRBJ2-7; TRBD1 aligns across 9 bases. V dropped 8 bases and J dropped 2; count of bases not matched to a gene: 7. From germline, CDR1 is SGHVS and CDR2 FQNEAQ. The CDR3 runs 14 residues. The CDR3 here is CASRDREDTYEQYF. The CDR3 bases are TGTGCCAGCCGGGACAGGGAGGACACCTACGAGCAGTACTTC.

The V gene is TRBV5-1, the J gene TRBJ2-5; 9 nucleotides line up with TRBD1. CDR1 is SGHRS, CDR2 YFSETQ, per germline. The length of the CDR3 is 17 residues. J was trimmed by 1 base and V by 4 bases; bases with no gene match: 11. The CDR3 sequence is CASSRGQGVLAQETQYF. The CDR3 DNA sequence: TGCGCCAGCAGCCGGGGACAGGGAGTCCTGGCCCAAGAGACCCAGTACTTC.

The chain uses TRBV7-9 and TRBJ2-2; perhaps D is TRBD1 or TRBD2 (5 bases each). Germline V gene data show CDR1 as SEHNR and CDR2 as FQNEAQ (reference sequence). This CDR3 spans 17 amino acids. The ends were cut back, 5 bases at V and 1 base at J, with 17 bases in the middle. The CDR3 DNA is TGTGCCAGCAGCCCCCTCCGGGGACGTAAGAACACCGGGGAGCTGTTTTTT. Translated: CASSPLRGRKNTGELFF.

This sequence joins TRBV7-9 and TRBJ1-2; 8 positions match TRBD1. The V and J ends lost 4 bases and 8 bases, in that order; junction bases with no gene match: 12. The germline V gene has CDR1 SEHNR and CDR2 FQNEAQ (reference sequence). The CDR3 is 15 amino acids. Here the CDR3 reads CASSSRASGGGGYTF. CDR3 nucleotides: TGTGCCAGCAGCTCGCGAGCATCAGGGGGCGGCGGCTACACCTTC.

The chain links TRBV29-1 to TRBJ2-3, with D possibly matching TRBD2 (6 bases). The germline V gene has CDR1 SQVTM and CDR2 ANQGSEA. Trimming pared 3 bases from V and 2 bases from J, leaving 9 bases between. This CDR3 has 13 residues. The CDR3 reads CSVDQGLTDTQYF. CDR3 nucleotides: TGCAGCGTTGACCAGGGACTCACAGATACGCAGTATTTT.

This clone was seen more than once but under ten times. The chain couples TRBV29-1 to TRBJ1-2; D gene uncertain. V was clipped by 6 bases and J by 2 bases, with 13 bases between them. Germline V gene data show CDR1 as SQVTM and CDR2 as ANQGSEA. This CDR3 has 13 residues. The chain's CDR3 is CSVMDRGNYGYTF. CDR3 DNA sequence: TGCAGCGTCATGGACCGGGGAAACTATGGCTACACCTTC.

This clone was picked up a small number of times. The CDR3 region is CSVSDRYTEAFF. The CDR3 nucleotides read TGCAGCGTTTCCGACAGGTACACTGAAGCTTTCTTT. The chain uses TRBV29-1 and TRBJ1-1; weak D call: TRBD1 (6 bases). Germline CDR1 is SQVTM and CDR2 is ANQGSEA. The CDR3 has 12 amino acids. V gave up 5 bases and J gave up 3 bases, with 10 bases separating them. Based on the CDR3 plus reference TRBV29-1 and TRBJ1-1, the full variable domain is SAVISQKPSRDICQRGTSLTIQCQVDSQVTMMFWYRQQPGQSLTLIATANQGSEATYESGFVIDKFPISRPNLTFSTLTVSNMSPEDSSIYLCSVSDRYTEAFFGQGTRLTVV.

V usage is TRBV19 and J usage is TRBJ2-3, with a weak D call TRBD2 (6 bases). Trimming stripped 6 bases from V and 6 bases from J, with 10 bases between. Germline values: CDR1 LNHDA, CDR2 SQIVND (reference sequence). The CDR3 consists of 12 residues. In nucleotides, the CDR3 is TGTGCCAGTAGCTCCGGAGGGGATACGCAGTATTTT. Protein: CASSSGGDTQYF.

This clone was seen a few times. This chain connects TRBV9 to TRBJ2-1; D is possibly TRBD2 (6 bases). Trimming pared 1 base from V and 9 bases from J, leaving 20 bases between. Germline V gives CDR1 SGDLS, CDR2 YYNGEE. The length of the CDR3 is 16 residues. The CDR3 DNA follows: TGTGCCAGCAGCGTAACCCCGGAGGGCCTGAGTGGTGAGCAGTTCTTC. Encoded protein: CASSVTPEGLSGEQFF.

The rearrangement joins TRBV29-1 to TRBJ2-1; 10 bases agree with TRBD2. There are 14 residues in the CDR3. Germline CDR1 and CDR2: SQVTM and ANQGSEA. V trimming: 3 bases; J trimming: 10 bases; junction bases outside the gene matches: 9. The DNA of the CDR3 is TGCAGCGTTGACGCTAGCGGGAGAACACCGGAGCAGTTCTTC. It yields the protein CSVDASGRTPEQFF.

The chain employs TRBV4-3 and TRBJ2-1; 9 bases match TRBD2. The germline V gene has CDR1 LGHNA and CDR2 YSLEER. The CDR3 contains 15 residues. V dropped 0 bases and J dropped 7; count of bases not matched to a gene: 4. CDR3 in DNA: TGCGCCAGCAGCCAAGATAGGCTAGCGGGAAATGAGCAGTTCTTC. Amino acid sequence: CASSQDRLAGNEQFF.

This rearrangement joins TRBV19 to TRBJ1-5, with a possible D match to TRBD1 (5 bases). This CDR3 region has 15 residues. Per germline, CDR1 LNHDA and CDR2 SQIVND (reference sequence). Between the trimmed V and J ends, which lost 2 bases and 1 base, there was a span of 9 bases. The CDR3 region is CASSIQGVSNQPQHF. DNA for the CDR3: TGTGCCAGTAGTATACAGGGAGTCAGCAATCAGCCCCAGCATTTT.